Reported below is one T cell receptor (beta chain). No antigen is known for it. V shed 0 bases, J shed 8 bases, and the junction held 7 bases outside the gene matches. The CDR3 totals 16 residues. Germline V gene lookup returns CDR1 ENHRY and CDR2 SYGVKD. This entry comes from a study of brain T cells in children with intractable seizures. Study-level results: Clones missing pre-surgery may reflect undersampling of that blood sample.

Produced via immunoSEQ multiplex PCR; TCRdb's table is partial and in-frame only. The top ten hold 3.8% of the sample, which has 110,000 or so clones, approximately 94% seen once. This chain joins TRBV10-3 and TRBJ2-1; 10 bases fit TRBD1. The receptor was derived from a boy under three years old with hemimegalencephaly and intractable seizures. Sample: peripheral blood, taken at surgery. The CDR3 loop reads CAISESGGQGFHEQFF. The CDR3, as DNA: TGTGCCATCAGTGAGTCGGGGGGACAGGGGTTCCATGAGCAGTTCTTC.